The rows below give T cell receptor beta chains drawn from one sample of a study of T-cell memory formation after mild COVID-19. TCRdb redid the calling of the 5' RACE reads with MiXCR, one entry per CDR3 protein. In the table there are about 110,000 distinct CDR3 sequences, roughly a sixth of which are singletons. Source material: PBMCs or a T cell subset sorted from them (not recorded which). Every receptor here comes from a man younger than 30 who had mild COVID-19 (a few samples of this study predate the infection). Cell type and time point are not known. The CDR3 runs from the conserved cysteine through the conserved F or W. A D gene is named only where the DNA matches it firmly. Clone size, where shown, is once, few, many, or a class for clones that have expanded.

J | V | size | D | CDR3 | DNA
TRBJ2-4 | TRBV4-1 | few | NA | CASSRDPGAHIQYF | TGCGCCAGCAGCCGGGACCCGGGGGCGCACATTCAGTACTTC
TRBJ2-3 | TRBV5-5 | many | NA | CASSLAEGGHLDTQYF | TGTGCCAGCAGCTTGGCCGAGGGGGGGCATTTGGATACGCAGTATTTT
TRBJ2-7 | TRBV5-1 | few | NA | CASSLGSRGAMVYF | TGCGCCAGCAGCTTGGGAAGCAGGGGGGCGATGGTGTACTTC
TRBJ2-1 | TRBV12-3/TRBV12-4 | NA | NA | CASAPPRGETYNEQFF | TGTGCCAGCGCCCCGCCCAGGGGGGAGACCTACAATGAGCAGTTCTTC
TRBJ2-3 | TRBV7-2 | few | NA | CASSSPETDTQYF | TGTGCCAGCAGCAGCCCAGAGACAGATACGCAGTATTTT
TRBJ1-1 | TRBV12-3/TRBV12-4 | NA | NA | CASSPKEGGTEAFF | TGTGCCAGCAGCCCGAAGGAGGGGGGGACTGAAGCTTTCTTT
TRBJ2-1 | TRBV29-1 | few | NA | CSVGALSYNEQFF | TGCAGCGTTGGGGCCCTCTCCTACAATGAGCAGTTCTTC
TRBJ2-5 | TRBV20-1 | few | TRBD2 | CSAREDGRGETQYF | TGCAGTGCCAGAGAGGACGGGAGGGGGGAGACCCAGTACTTC
TRBJ2-3 | TRBV12-3/TRBV12-4 | many | NA | CASATWDTDTQYF | TGTGCCAGCGCGACGTGGGACACGGATACGCAGTATTTT
TRBJ2-3 | TRBV9 | NA | NA | CASSVAEGWDTQYF | TGTGCCAGCAGCGTAGCTGAGGGTTGGGATACGCAGTATTTT
TRBJ1-2 | TRBV11-1 | few | NA | CASSSLRDTNYGYTF | TGTGCCAGCAGCTCCCTCAGGGACACTAACTATGGCTACACCTTC
TRBJ1-5 | TRBV7-2 | NA | NA | CASSLEGANSNQPQHF | TGTGCCAGCAGCTTAGAGGGCGCGAATAGCAATCAGCCCCAGCATTTT
TRBJ2-3 | TRBV7-3 | few | NA | CASSLGGGGTDTQYF | TGTGCCAGCAGCTTAGGTGGGGGAGGCACAGATACGCAGTATTTT
TRBJ2-3 | TRBV7-2 | few | TRBD1 | CASSQGTGNTQYF | TGTGCCAGCAGCCAAGGGACAGGGAATACGCAGTATTTT
TRBJ1-6 | TRBV18 | NA | NA | CASSSLTGRSPLHF | TGTGCCAGCTCATCATTAACAGGGAGATCACCCCTCCACTTT
TRBJ1-1 | TRBV28 | few | TRBD1 | CASSFGSGTVNTEAFF | TGTGCCAGCAGTTTTGGTAGTGGGACAGTGAACACTGAAGCTTTCTTT
TRBJ1-5 | TRBV6-6 | few | TRBD1 | CASNRQGGSDQPQHF | TGTGCCAGCAACCGACAGGGGGGTTCCGATCAGCCCCAGCATTTT
TRBJ1-2 | TRBV6-5 | few | NA | CASSPGLDGYGYTF | TGTGCCAGCAGCCCCGGATTGGACGGCTATGGCTACACCTTC
TRBJ1-5 | TRBV12-3/TRBV12-4 | NA | TRBD1 | CASRKGQGASQPQHF | TGTGCCAGCAGGAAAGGACAGGGGGCCTCTCAGCCCCAGCATTTT
TRBJ1-4 | TRBV24-1 | NA | NA | CATSARDNEKLFF | TGTGCCACCAGTGCCCGGGATAATGAAAAACTGTTTTTT
TRBJ1-3 | TRBV28 | few | NA | CASSPGALSGNTIYF | TGTGCCAGCAGCCCCGGCGCGCTCTCTGGAAACACCATATATTTT
TRBJ1-2 | TRBV5-1 | few | NA | CASSLLDSVYGYTF | TGCGCCAGCAGCTTACTAGACAGTGTATATGGCTACACCTTC
TRBJ2-3 | TRBV7-2 | many | NA | CASSFRVGVRDTQYF | TGTGCCAGCAGCTTCAGGGTGGGAGTGAGAGATACGCAGTATTTT
TRBJ2-1 | TRBV29-1 | many | NA | CSVGLWGPYNEQFF | TGCAGCGTTGGTCTCTGGGGCCCCTACAATGAGCAGTTCTTC
TRBJ2-5 | TRBV4-3 | many | NA | CASSYTRGGGETQYF | TGCGCCAGCAGTTATACAAGGGGCGGCGGAGAGACCCAGTACTTC
TRBJ2-3 | TRBV7-3 | few | TRBD2 | CASSLGLTSGGPTDTQYF | TGTGCCAGCAGCTTAGGCCTGACTAGCGGGGGGCCCACAGATACGCAGTATTTT
TRBJ2-3 | TRBV11-2 | few | NA | CASSWGRQGAGSDTQYF | TGTGCCAGCAGCTGGGGAAGACAGGGCGCGGGATCAGATACGCAGTATTTT
TRBJ2-3 | TRBV5-1 | NA | TRBD2 | CASRLSGTTDTQYF | TGCGCCAGCCGACTCAGCGGGACCACAGATACGCAGTATTTT
TRBJ2-2 | TRBV7-2 | medium-sized | TRBD1 | CASSLVGGANTGELFF | TGTGCCAGCAGCTTAGTAGGGGGCGCGAACACCGGGGAGCTGTTTTTT
TRBJ2-7 | TRBV5-1 | NA | TRBD1 | CASSWGQVSEQYF | TGCGCCAGCAGCTGGGGACAGGTCTCCGAGCAGTACTTC
TRBJ2-5 | TRBV6-5 | NA | TRBD2 | CASSRPPAGDGETQYF | TGTGCCAGCAGCCGCCCTCCAGCGGGGGACGGAGAGACCCAGTACTTC
TRBJ2-5 | TRBV5-1 | NA | TRBD2 | CASSLRTSDETQYF | TGCGCCAGCAGCTTGCGGACTAGCGATGAGACCCAGTACTTC
TRBJ2-2 | TRBV5-1 | many | NA | CASSLESGRGWNTGELFF | TGCGCCAGCAGCTTGGAATCTGGTAGGGGCTGGAACACCGGGGAGCTGTTTTTT
TRBJ2-7 | TRBV5-1 | many | TRBD1 | CASARSGTGEYEQYF | TGCGCCAGCGCCCGCTCCGGGACAGGGGAGTACGAGCAGTACTTC
TRBJ2-3 | TRBV5-1 | NA | NA | CASSWGAGTDTQYF | TGCGCCAGCAGCTGGGGGGCCGGGACAGATACGCAGTATTTT
TRBJ1-1 | TRBV7-3 | NA | NA | CASSPMGRTEAFF | TGTGCCAGCAGCCCCATGGGTCGCACTGAAGCTTTCTTT
TRBJ2-3 | TRBV20-1 | NA | NA | CSADRGTTSTDTQYF | TGCAGTGCAGACCGCGGGACAACTAGCACAGATACGCAGTATTTT
TRBJ2-7 | TRBV11-2 | NA | NA | CASSPSYGPYEQYF | TGTGCCAGCAGCCCTTCCTACGGTCCCTACGAGCAGTACTTC
TRBJ1-5 | TRBV12-3/TRBV12-4 | few | NA | CASSRGRVNQPQHF | TGTGCCAGCAGTCGGGGGCGAGTCAATCAGCCCCAGCATTTT
TRBJ2-1 | TRBV24-1 | few | TRBD1 | CATSVAGTAYNEQFF | TGTGCCACCAGTGTCGCCGGGACAGCCTACAATGAGCAGTTCTTC
TRBJ2-2 | TRBV10-1 | many | NA | CASEMPGTGELFF | TGCGCCAGTGAGATGCCCGGGACCGGGGAGCTGTTTTTT
TRBJ2-5 | TRBV29-1 | NA | TRBD1 | CSVKTGEETQYF | TGCAGCGTTAAGACAGGGGAGGAGACCCAGTACTTC
TRBJ2-1 | TRBV5-1 | many | NA | CASSFAQETYNEQFF | TGCGCCAGCAGCTTCGCACAGGAGACCTACAATGAGCAGTTCTTC
TRBJ1-1 | TRBV15 | NA | NA | CATSRDRKGYTEAFF | TGTGCCACCAGCAGAGATCGTAAAGGGTACACTGAAGCTTTCTTT
TRBJ1-1 | TRBV4-1 | few | NA | CASSQEGRGREAFF | TGCGCCAGCAGCCAAGAGGGGAGGGGAAGAGAAGCTTTCTTT
TRBJ2-1 | TRBV20-1 | few | TRBD2 | CSTGTSGEQFF | TGCAGTACCGGGACTAGCGGGGAGCAGTTCTTC
TRBJ1-2 | TRBV12-3/TRBV12-4 | NA | NA | CASSFHRQIYGYTF | TGTGCCAGCAGTTTTCACCGACAAATCTATGGCTACACCTTC
TRBJ2-1 | TRBV4-3 | few | TRBD2 | CASSQVSVRTSGRYNEQFF | TGCGCCAGCAGCCAAGTATCCGTCCGGACTAGCGGAAGGTACAATGAGCAGTTCTTC
TRBJ2-2 | TRBV7-6 | few | NA | CASSSSRTANTGELFF | TGTGCCAGCAGCTCCTCGCGGACTGCTAACACCGGGGAGCTGTTTTTT
TRBJ2-1 | TRBV5-1 | NA | NA | CASSLVGPNEQFF | TGCGCCAGCAGCTTGGTGGGTCCCAATGAGCAGTTCTTC
TRBJ1-1 | TRBV12-3/TRBV12-4 | NA | NA | CASSFTDYTEAFF | TGTGCCAGCAGTTTCACAGACTACACTGAAGCTTTCTTT
TRBJ2-7 | TRBV20-1 | few | NA | CSPPYEQYF | TGCAGTCCCCCGTACGAGCAGTACTTC